What follows are 17 T cell receptor beta chains derived from one specimen sequenced in a study of cytomegalovirus exposure and HLA in healthy donors. The PCR ran on 60 Vbeta and 13 Jbeta primers. The table came from immunoSEQ multiplex PCR; TCRdb's copy has only in-frame clones and leaves some out. The data contain about 200,000 clones, 82% of them singletons. Sequenced sample: PBMCs. The source is a woman aged 45-65 years in good health and CMV-seropositive.

This clone came up once. This chain uses TRBV7-9 with TRBJ1-1; D possibly corresponds to TRBD1 (6 bases). This CDR3 comprises 14 residues. V gave up 2 bases and J gave up 13 bases, with 20 bases separating them. Germline V gene sequence: CDR1 SEHNR, CDR2 FQNEAQ (reference sequence). The CDR3 protein is CASSLRLGQGTVFF. The DNA for the CDR3 is TGTGCCAGCAGCTTAAGGTTGGGGCAGGGGACGGTTTTCTTT.

This clone was seen more than once but under ten times. The chain is built from TRBV2 and TRBJ1-5, with TRBD1 matching over 7 bases. Trimming at V came to 2 bases and at J to 7 bases, leaving 5 bases not matched to a gene. The CDR3 runs to 14 residues. Germline lookup yields CDR1 SNHLY and CDR2 FYNNEI. The CDR3 DNA reads as TGTGCCAGCAGTGAAAGACAGGGAGGCCAGCCCCAGCATTTT. Residues: CASSERQGGQPQHF.

The chain couples TRBV7-9 to TRBJ1-1; D remains ambiguous. The CDR3 length is 12 residues. Germline V gene sequence: CDR1 SEHNR, CDR2 FQNEAQ (reference sequence). V was pared by 5 bases and J by 3 bases, with 7 bases between. For the CDR3, the DNA is TGTGCCAGCAGCCCTCGGTACACTGAAGCTTTCTTT. Translation gives CASSPRYTEAFF.

This chain uses TRBV18 with TRBJ2-2, with D maybe TRBD1 (6 bases). Trimming left V 5 bases short and J 6 bases short, with 10 bases between. Germline CDR1 reads KGHSH; CDR2 reads LQKENI. This CDR3 is built from 13 residues. Here the CDR3 DNA reads TGTGCCAGCTCAGGGGGCATGTCCGGGGAGCTGTTTTTT. The encoded protein is CASSGGMSGELFF.

The chain carries TRBV6-1 and TRBJ1-2; 11 bases map to TRBD1. CDR1 is MNHNS, CDR2 SASEGT, per germline. CDR3 length: 16 residues. Trimming cost V 0 bases and J 8 bases; bases outside gene matches: 8. The CDR3 DNA sequence: TGTGCCAGCAGTGAAGCTTTCGGACAGGGGGCGGGAGGCTACACCTTC. It codes for CASSEAFGQGAGGYTF.

CDR3 protein: CASSQIYSGSGNTIYF. As DNA, the CDR3 is TGCGCCAGCAGCCAAATCTACAGCGGCTCTGGAAACACCATATATTTT. The chain carries TRBV4-3 and TRBJ1-3; D is ambiguous. The CDR3 covers 16 residues. The germline V gene has CDR1 LGHNA and CDR2 YSLEER. V was pared by 2 bases and J by 0 bases, with 11 bases between.

The count of this clone is one. V gene TRBV11-2 combines with J gene TRBJ2-2; TRBD2 agrees at 8 bases. Germline CDR1 SGHAT, CDR2 FQNNGV. V trimming: 5 bases; J trimming: 0 bases; junction bases outside the gene matches: 11. The CDR3 length is 18 residues. This chain's CDR3 is CASSPGLAPRPNTGELFF. CDR3 sequence (DNA): TGTGCCAGCAGCCCCGGACTAGCCCCACGCCCGAACACCGGGGAGCTGTTTTTT.

The chain recombines TRBV5-4 with TRBJ2-3; D remains ambiguous. The V end was cut by 1 base, the J end by 0 bases, with 6 bases between. The CDR3 loop spans 14 amino acids. Germline V gene lookup returns CDR1 SGHNT and CDR2 YYREEE (reference sequence). The CDR3 is CASSLPSSTDTQYF. The CDR3 DNA sequence: TGTGCCAGCAGCTTGCCGAGTAGCACAGATACGCAGTATTTT.

J is TRBJ2-3 and V is TRBV6-1, with a tentative D call TRBD2 (7 bases). V was shortened by 3 bases and J by 8 bases, with 12 bases between the two germline ends. Germline CDR1 and CDR2: MNHNS and SASEGT. The CDR3 contains 13 residues. CDR3 DNA sequence: TGTGCCAGCAGTGAGCGGGGGCGGGGTACGCAGTATTTT. This translates into CASSERGRGTQYF.

This clone was found a few times. V and J are TRBV18 and TRBJ1-4; the match to TRBD1 covers 7 bases. The CDR3 contains 14 residues. CDR1 and CDR2 (germline): KGHSH, LQKENI. V was pared by 3 bases and J by 8 bases, with 6 bases of the junction left unmatched. The CDR3 loop reads CASSPSTGDEKLFF. The CDR3 DNA is TGTGCCAGCTCACCTAGCACAGGGGACGAAAAACTGTTTTTT.

The rearrangement joins TRBV7-9 to TRBJ1-6; D is possibly TRBD1 (6 bases). Germline loops: CDR1 SEHNR, CDR2 FQNEAQ (reference sequence). The CDR3 is made up of 19 amino acids. V was clipped by 1 base and J by 8 bases, with 24 bases between them. This CDR3 reads CASSLGLSRGGRVHSPLHF. CDR3 sequence (DNA): TGTGCCAGCAGCTTAGGTCTGTCACGCGGGGGCCGTGTTCATTCACCCCTCCACTTT.

The CDR3 bases are TGCAGTGCTAGAGATCCTCGTAAAGCTTTCTTT. It yields the protein CSARDPRKAFF. The V call is TRBV20-1, the J call TRBJ1-1; D is undetermined. Per germline, CDR1 DFQATT and CDR2 SNEGSKA (reference sequence). Trimming cost V 0 bases and J 9 bases, with 8 bases left between them. The CDR3 loop spans 11 amino acids.

This clone was counted a few times. This chain connects TRBV11-3 to TRBJ2-5; 9 positions agree with TRBD2. This CDR3 comprises 16 residues. From germline, CDR1 is SGHNT and CDR2 YENEEA. V lost 4 bases and J lost 3; bases outside the gene matches: 9. Written as DNA, the CDR3 is TGTGCCAGCAGCTGGGGGGGGGTAGCGGGGGAAGAGACCCAGTACTTC. Translating it yields CASSWGGVAGEETQYF.

The V gene is TRBV15, the J gene TRBJ2-1; D might be TRBD2 (7 bases). Between the trimmed V and J ends, which lost 1 base and 4 bases, there was a span of 23 bases. Germline loops: CDR1 LNHNV, CDR2 YYDKDF (reference sequence). This CDR3 contains 19 residues. CDR3 DNA sequence: TGTGCCACCAGCAGAGTCCGACAGGTGGTGACTAGCCGATACAATGAGCAGTTCTTC. As protein: CATSRVRQVVTSRYNEQFF.

The V and J genes are TRBV5-1 and TRBJ2-1; maybe TRBD1 (5 bases). The CDR3 extends over 18 amino acids. Germline-derived CDR1 and CDR2 are SGHRS and YFSETQ. V lost 0 bases and J lost 0, with 16 bases in between. This CDR3 is CASSLGLDSKSSYNEQFF. The CDR3 DNA reads TGCGCCAGCAGCTTGGGGCTAGACAGCAAAAGCTCCTACAATGAGCAGTTCTTC.

To note about this clone: One end of the junction fails to match germline, which may point to a read error. V and J are TRBV7-9 and TRBJ2-2; TRBD2 agrees at 7 bases. Germline assignment: CDR1 SEHNR and CDR2 FQNEAQ (reference sequence). The CDR3 length is 15 residues. The CDR3 sequence: CSSSLLALNTGELFF. The CDR3 DNA reads TGTTCCAGCAGCTTACTAGCGCTAAACACCGGGGAGCTGTTTTTT.

The V gene is TRBV4-1, the J gene TRBJ2-7, with TRBD1 matching 9 bases. The J segment lost 7 bases and the V segment lost 1 base, leaving 5 bases of the junction unmatched. Germline CDR1 MGHRA, CDR2 YSYEKL. There are 14 residues in the CDR3. In nucleotides, the CDR3 is TGCGCCAGCAGCCAAGTACAGGGGGCAGGGGAGCAGTACTTC. This encodes CASSQVQGAGEQYF.